This T cell receptor (beta chain) was recorded in a study of breast tumors, draining lymph nodes, adjacent tissues. Study-wide results and limits: Data fit most tumor T cells coming from lymph node, expanding in tumor. Tumor and nontumor repertoires were significantly more similar in luminal-like than in basal-like breast cancer.

TCRdb itself ran the multiplex PCR reads through MiXCR, one entry per CDR3 protein. This sample yields 200,000 to 250,000 distinct CDR3 sequences, of which around 32% are seen a single time; 1.2% to 1.5% belongs to the top ten. Axillary draining lymph nodes of breast cancer patients supplied the node samples. This clonotype was seen at least ten times. Its specificity is unknown. This CDR3 is built from 15 residues. Germline CDR1 MGHRA, CDR2 YSYEKL. Trimming pared 0 bases from V and 2 bases from J, leaving 11 bases between. This receptor was taken from a female donor with breast cancer. Some clones in this sample may be carry-over from other donors' samples. The chain recombines TRBV4-1 with TRBJ2-7; TRBD2 is a possible D gene (6 bases). Sequenced input: axillary lymph node tissue. DNA for the CDR3: TGCGCCAGCAGCCAAGAACAGGACTATCCCTACGAGCAGTACTTC. This encodes CASSQEQDYPYEQYF.